Listed here is a single T cell receptor beta chain. The data derive from a study of radiation and T cells in renal cell carcinoma. Germline loops: CDR1 SGHDN, CDR2 FVKESK. Trimming removed 1 base from V and 0 bases from J, with 10 bases in between. The CDR3 runs to 17 residues. Sequenced by immunoSEQ multiplex PCR; TCRdb stores in-frame clones only, minus some. Among tens of thousands of clones listed, over 70% were seen once. Time point meaning: baseline pretreatment blood. The treatment: 15 Gy SBRT to primary tumor, nephrectomy 4 weeks later. Blood was sampled at baseline, 2 weeks and 4 weeks after SBRT.

Material: blood, obtained from a patient whose treatment included radiotherapy and nephrectomy. The chain links TRBV14 to TRBJ2-6; unclear D gene. This TCR was sampled from a man aged 55 to 70 with renal cell carcinoma. The CDR3, as DNA: TGTGCCAGCAGCCAAGTTGAAGGCTACTCTGGGGCCAACGTCCTGACTTTC. Amino acid sequence: CASSQVEGYSGANVLTF.